Below, 19 T cell receptor beta chains from the same sample are listed, as sequenced in a study of cytomegalovirus exposure and HLA in healthy donors. The PCR used 60 Vbeta and 13 Jbeta primers. Libraries were prepared by immunoSEQ multiplex PCR; TCRdb keeps only in-frame clonotypes and omits some of them. The sample lists approximately 110,000 clones; about four fifths were seen once. What was sequenced was PBMCs. The receptors shown here come from a woman aged 55-69 years in good health and CMV-seropositive.

This clone was observed a handful of times. The chain has TRBV5-1 and TRBJ2-7; 9 nucleotides align to TRBD2. CDR1 is SGHRS and CDR2 is YFSETQ in the germline V gene. With V trimmed by 6 bases and J by 7 bases, 17 bases remained unmatched. This CDR3 region has 16 residues. The CDR3 here is CASNPSAAGGPGEQYF. CDR3 nucleotides: TGCGCCAGCAATCCCTCCGCGGCGGGAGGGCCCGGTGAGCAGTACTTC.

The gene calls are TRBV14 and TRBJ2-2; TRBD1 aligns across 10 bases. V lost 1 base to trimming and J lost 6 bases; unmatched junction nucleotides: 2. This CDR3 spans 15 amino acids. Germline CDR1 and CDR2: SGHDN and FVKESK. CDR3 protein: CASSQVDRGSGELFF. In DNA form, the CDR3 reads TGTGCCAGCAGCCAAGTGGACAGGGGGTCCGGGGAGCTGTTTTTT.

The rearrangement links TRBV28 to TRBJ1-1, with 7 bases identical to TRBD1. Germline-derived CDR1 and CDR2 are MDHEN and SYDVKM. J was trimmed by 5 bases and V by 4 bases; bases with no gene match: 7. There are 14 residues in the CDR3. The CDR3 DNA reads TGTGCCAGCAGTTCCGGGACAGTGGGGACTGAAGCTTTCTTT. Protein sequence: CASSSGTVGTEAFF.

This clone was counted a single time. The chain links TRBV5-4 to TRBJ1-2; D is perhaps TRBD1 (5 bases). The CDR3 sequence is 16 residues long. V was cut by 3 bases and J by 3 bases, with 18 bases left in between. Germline lookup yields CDR1 SGHNT and CDR2 YYREEE (reference sequence). The DNA of the CDR3 is TGTGCCAGCAGCTCGCCTACCACAGGACGGGACTATGGCTACACCTTC. Amino acids: CASSSPTTGRDYGYTF.

The V call is TRBV7-2, the J call TRBJ1-1; 9 nucleotides agree with TRBD1. Germline V gene data show CDR1 as SGHTA and CDR2 as FQGNSA. This CDR3 spans 16 amino acids. Trimming removed 5 bases from V and 0 bases from J; junction bases left unmatched: 7. This chain's CDR3 is CASSQYRDRVNTEAFF. In nucleotides, the CDR3 is TGTGCCAGCAGCCAGTACCGGGACAGGGTGAACACTGAAGCTTTCTTT.

This chain links TRBV5-6 with TRBJ2-5; maybe TRBD1 (6 bases). Germline V gives CDR1 SGHDT, CDR2 YYEEEE. The CDR3 has 15 amino acids. Trimming stripped 0 bases from V and 2 bases from J, with 11 bases between. DNA of the CDR3: TGTGCCAGCAGCTTGGCCGGGACACGACAAGAGACCCAGTACTTC. It translates to CASSLAGTRQETQYF.

This clone appeared a few times. The rearrangement links TRBV5-1 to TRBJ2-1; 7 nucleotides align to TRBD1. The CDR3 consists of 13 residues. Trimming cost V 0 bases and J 6 bases; bases outside gene matches: 0. CDR1 is SGHRS and CDR2 is YFSETQ in the germline V gene. This chain's CDR3 is CASSLGTGNEQFF. The CDR3 nucleotides read TGCGCCAGCAGCTTGGGGACAGGCAATGAGCAGTTCTTC.

This clone was counted once. The chain is built from TRBV7-6 and TRBJ2-7, with 11 bases that match TRBD2. The CDR3 has 15 residues. The V gene end was trimmed by 0 bases and the J gene end by 2 bases; junction bases not matched to a gene: 0. The germline gives CDR1 SGHVS, CDR2 FNYEAQ. The CDR3 DNA is TGTGCCAGCAGCTTAGCTAGCGGGGGGGCCTACGAGCAGTACTTC. Amino acids: CASSLASGGAYEQYF. The full variable domain, in which reference TRBV7-6 and TRBJ2-7 provide the parts outside the CDR3, is GAGVSQSPRYKVTKRGQDVALRCDPISGHVSLYWYRQALGQGPEFLTYFNYEAQQDKSGLPNDRFSAERPEGSISTLTIQRTEQRDSAMYRCASSLASGGAYEQYFGPGTRLTVT.

This sequence joins TRBV9 and TRBJ2-7; 9 bases are shared with TRBD2. Trimming cost V 5 bases and J 3 bases; bases outside gene matches: 6. Germline CDR1 and CDR2: SGDLS and YYNGEE. CDR3 size: 14 residues. The DNA for the CDR3 is TGTGCCAGCAGTGCCTATAGCGGGGGCTACGAGCAGTACTTC. This gives the protein CASSAYSGGYEQYF. Complete variable domain (other parts from reference TRBV9 and TRBJ2-7): DSGVTQTPKHLITATGQRVTLRCSPRSGDLSVYWYQQSLDQGLQFLIQYYNGEERAKGNILERFSAQQFPDLHSELNLSSLELGDSALYFCASSAYSGGYEQYFGPGTRLTVT.

This clone was found once. The V and J genes are TRBV2 and TRBJ1-1; D is uncertain. CDR3 length: 12 amino acids. Deletions cut 6 bases from V and 7 bases from J, with 12 bases between. Germline assignment: CDR1 SNHLY and CDR2 FYNNEI. The CDR3 nucleotides read TGTGCCAGCAGCCCCCGTGCGGTTGAAGCTTTCTTT. Amino acids: CASSPRAVEAFF.

V gene TRBV29-1 combines with J gene TRBJ2-1, with TRBD2 identical over 8 bases. The germline V gene encodes CDR1 SQVTM and CDR2 ANQGSEA. This CDR3 is built from 14 residues. V shed 8 bases and J 4 bases; nucleotides not matched to a gene: 10. This CDR3 reads CSITQREFYNEQFF. Written as DNA, the CDR3 is TGCAGCATAACACAGCGGGAGTTTTACAATGAGCAGTTCTTC.

The chain joins TRBV19 to TRBJ1-1, with a possible D match to TRBD1 (6 bases). Trimming removed 6 bases from V and 0 bases from J, with 11 bases in between. CDR3 length equals 14 residues. CDR1 and CDR2 from the germline V gene are LNHDA and SQIVND (reference sequence). CDR3: CASRPDSLNTEAFF. CDR3 sequence (DNA): TGTGCCAGTAGACCGGACAGCCTGAACACTGAAGCTTTCTTT. Combining the CDR3 with reference TRBV19 and TRBJ1-1 gives the whole variable domain DGGITQSPKYLFRKEGQNVTLSCEQNLNHDAMYWYRQDPGQGLRLIYYSQIVNDFQKGDIAEGYSVSREKKESFPLTVTSAQKNPTAFYLCASRPDSLNTEAFFGQGTRLTVV.

There are a few counts of this clone. This chain uses TRBV2 with TRBJ1-2; 7 nucleotides line up with TRBD1. J gave up 6 bases and V 2 bases, and 6 bases lay outside the gene matches. The germline V gene encodes CDR1 SNHLY and CDR2 FYNNEI. The CDR3 has 14 amino acids. CDR3 region: CASSEIRQGHGYTF. Here the CDR3 DNA reads TGTGCCAGCAGTGAAATTCGACAGGGACATGGCTACACCTTC.

V usage is TRBV7-7 and J usage is TRBJ2-1; 8 bases are shared with TRBD1. Germline trimming cut 5 bases from V and 3 bases from J; bases unmatched to any gene: 3. CDR3 length equals 14 residues. The V gene's germline CDR1 is SSHAT and CDR2 FNYEAQ (reference sequence). CDR3: CASSQGANYNEQFF. The CDR3 region has the DNA TGTGCCAGCAGCCAGGGGGCTAACTACAATGAGCAGTTCTTC.

Remarks on this clone: One junction end disagrees with the germline gene, perhaps due to a read error. As DNA, the CDR3 is TGTGCCAGCAGCTTATTTGTTGGGGGGGCCGGGGAGCTGCTTTTT. It translates to CASSLFVGGAGELLF. The chain uses TRBV7-9 and TRBJ2-2; a weak D match, TRBD2 (7 bases). Germline V CDR1 and CDR2: SEHNR, FQNEAQ (reference sequence). The length of the CDR3 is 15 residues.

This rearrangement joins TRBV6-1 to TRBJ1-5, with D unclear. V lost 4 bases and J lost 0, with 7 bases in between. The germline gives CDR1 MNHNS, CDR2 SASEGT. The CDR3 is made up of 14 amino acids. CDR3: CASSAEISNQPQHF. In DNA form, the CDR3 reads TGTGCCAGCAGTGCGGAGATTAGCAATCAGCCCCAGCATTTT.

In its sample, this clone was seen once. The rearrangement uses TRBV19 and TRBJ2-5; 11 bases match TRBD2. Trimming cost V 1 base and J 1 base; bases outside gene matches: 8. Germline values: CDR1 LNHDA, CDR2 SQIVND (reference sequence). The CDR3 is 18 residues long. CDR3 residues: CASSIGVTSGSSQETQYF. The CDR3, as DNA: TGTGCCAGTAGTATAGGAGTAACTAGCGGGAGTTCCCAAGAGACCCAGTACTTC.

The rearrangement uses TRBV4-2 and TRBJ2-1; TRBD2 aligns across 12 bases. CDR3 length: 21 amino acids. After removal of 1 base from V and 5 bases from J, the junction contained 18 bases not matched to a gene. Germline CDR1 is LGHNA and CDR2 is YNFKEQ. The CDR3 loop is CASSQVHGSPLLAGGHNEQFF. CDR3 coding DNA: TGTGCCAGCAGCCAAGTTCATGGCTCCCCACTACTAGCGGGAGGACACAATGAGCAGTTCTTC.

The chain recombines TRBV7-2 with TRBJ2-1; TRBD2 matches 8 bases. J was trimmed by 2 bases and V by 2 bases; bases with no gene match: 5. The CDR3 has 16 residues. Germline CDR1 and CDR2: SGHTA and FQGNSA. As DNA, the CDR3 is TGTGCCAGCAGCTTACTTGGTAGCGGGACCTACAATGAGCAGTTCTTC. This gives the protein CASSLLGSGTYNEQFF. Complete variable domain (other parts from reference TRBV7-2 and TRBJ2-1): GAGVSQSPSNKVTEKGKDVELRCDPISGHTALYWYRQSLGQGLEFLIYFQGNSAPDKSGLPSDRFSAERTGGSVSTLTIQRTQQEDSAVYLCASSLLGSGTYNEQFFGPGTRLTVL.